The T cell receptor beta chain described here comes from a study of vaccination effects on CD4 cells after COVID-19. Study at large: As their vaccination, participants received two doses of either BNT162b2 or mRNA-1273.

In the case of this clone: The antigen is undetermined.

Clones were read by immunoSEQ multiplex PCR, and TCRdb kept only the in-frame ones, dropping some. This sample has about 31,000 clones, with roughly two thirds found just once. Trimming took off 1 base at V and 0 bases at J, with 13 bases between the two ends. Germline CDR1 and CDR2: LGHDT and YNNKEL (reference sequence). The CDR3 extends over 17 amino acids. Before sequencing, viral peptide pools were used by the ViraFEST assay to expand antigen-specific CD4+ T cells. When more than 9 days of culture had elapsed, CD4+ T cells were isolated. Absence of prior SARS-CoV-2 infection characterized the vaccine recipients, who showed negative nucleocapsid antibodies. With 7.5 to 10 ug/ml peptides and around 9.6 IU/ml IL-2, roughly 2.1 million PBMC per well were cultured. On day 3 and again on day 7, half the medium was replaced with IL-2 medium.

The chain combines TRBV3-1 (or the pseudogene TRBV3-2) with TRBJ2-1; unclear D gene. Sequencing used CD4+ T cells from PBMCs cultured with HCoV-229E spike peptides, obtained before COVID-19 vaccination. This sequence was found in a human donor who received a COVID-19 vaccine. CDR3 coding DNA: TGTGCCAGCAGCCAAGGGGCTACTACGAGCTCCTACAATGAGCAGTTCTTC. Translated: CASSQGATTSSYNEQFF.